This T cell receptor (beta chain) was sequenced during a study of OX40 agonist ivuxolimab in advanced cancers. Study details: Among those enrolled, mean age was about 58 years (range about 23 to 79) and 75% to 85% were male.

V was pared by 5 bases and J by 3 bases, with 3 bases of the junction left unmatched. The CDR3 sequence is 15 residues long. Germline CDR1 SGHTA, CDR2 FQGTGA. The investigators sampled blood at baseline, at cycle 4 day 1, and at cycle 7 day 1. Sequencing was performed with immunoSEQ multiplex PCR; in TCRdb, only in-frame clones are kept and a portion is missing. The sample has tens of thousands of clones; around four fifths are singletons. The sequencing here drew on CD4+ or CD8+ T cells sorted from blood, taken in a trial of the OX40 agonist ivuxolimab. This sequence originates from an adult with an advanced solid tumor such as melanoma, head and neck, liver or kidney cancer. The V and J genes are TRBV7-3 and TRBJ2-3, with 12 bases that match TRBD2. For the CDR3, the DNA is TGTGCCAGCAGCCAGACTAGCGGGAGTACAGATACGCAGTATTTT. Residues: CASSQTSGSTDTQYF.